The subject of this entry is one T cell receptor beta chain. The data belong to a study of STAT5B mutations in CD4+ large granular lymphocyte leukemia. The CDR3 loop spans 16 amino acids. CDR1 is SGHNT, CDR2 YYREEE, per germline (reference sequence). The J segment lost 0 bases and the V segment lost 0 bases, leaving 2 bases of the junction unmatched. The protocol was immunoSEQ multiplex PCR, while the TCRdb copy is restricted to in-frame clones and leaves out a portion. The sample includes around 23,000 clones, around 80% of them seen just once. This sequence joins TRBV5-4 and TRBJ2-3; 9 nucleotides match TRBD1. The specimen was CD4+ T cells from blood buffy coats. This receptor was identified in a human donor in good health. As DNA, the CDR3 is TGTGCCAGCAGCTTGGGGGACAGGGCTAGCACAGATACGCAGTATTTT. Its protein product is CASSLGDRASTDTQYF.